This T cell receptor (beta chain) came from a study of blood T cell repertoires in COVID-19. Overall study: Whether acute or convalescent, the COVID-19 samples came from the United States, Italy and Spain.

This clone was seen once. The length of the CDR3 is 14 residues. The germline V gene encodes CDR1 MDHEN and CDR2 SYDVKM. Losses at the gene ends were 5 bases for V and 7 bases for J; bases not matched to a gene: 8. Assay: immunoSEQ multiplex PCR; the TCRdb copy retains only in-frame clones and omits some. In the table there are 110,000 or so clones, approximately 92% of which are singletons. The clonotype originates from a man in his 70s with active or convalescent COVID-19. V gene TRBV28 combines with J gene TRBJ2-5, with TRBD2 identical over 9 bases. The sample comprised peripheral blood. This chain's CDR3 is CASSGTSISRTQYF. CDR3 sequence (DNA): TGTGCCAGCAGTGGGACTAGCATTTCTCGGACCCAGTACTTC.